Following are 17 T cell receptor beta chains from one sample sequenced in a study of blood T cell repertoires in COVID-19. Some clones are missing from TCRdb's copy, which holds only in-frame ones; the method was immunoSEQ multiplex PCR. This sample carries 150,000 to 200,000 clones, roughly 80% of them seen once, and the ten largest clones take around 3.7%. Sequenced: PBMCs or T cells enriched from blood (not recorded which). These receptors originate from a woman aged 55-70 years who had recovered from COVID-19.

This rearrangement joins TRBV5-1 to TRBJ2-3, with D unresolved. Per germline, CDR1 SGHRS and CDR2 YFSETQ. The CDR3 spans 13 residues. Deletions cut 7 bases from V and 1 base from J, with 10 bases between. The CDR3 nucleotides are TGCGCCAGCTCACACGAGGGCACAGATACGCAGTATTTT. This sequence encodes CASSHEGTDTQYF.

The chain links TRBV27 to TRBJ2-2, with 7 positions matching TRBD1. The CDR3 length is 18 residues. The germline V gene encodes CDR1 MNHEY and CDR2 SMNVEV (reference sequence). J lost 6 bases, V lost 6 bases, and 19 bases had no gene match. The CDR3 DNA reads TGTGCCAGCAGCGAGCACGCGAAGACTTCAGGGGGACCCGGGGAGCTGTTTTTT. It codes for CASSEHAKTSGGPGELFF.

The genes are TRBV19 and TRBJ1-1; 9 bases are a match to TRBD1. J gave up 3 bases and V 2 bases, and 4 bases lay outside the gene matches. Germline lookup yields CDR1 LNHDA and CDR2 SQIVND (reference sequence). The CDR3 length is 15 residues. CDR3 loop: CASSITGGAYTEAFF. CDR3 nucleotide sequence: TGTGCCAGTAGTATAACAGGGGGCGCGTACACTGAAGCTTTCTTT.

The CDR3 sequence is CASSGQRNPNTEAFF. The CDR3 region has the DNA TGCGCCAGCAGTGGACAAAGAAACCCCAACACTGAAGCTTTCTTT. This chain links TRBV5-1 with TRBJ1-1; D may be TRBD1 (5 bases). The CDR3 length is 15 residues. Trimming removed 5 bases from V and 2 bases from J, with 16 bases in between. Per germline, CDR1 SGHRS and CDR2 YFSETQ. The variable domain in full, completed from reference TRBV5-1 and TRBJ1-1, reads KAGVTQTPRYLIKTRGQQVTLSCSPISGHRSVSWYQQTPGQGLQFLFEYFSETQRNKGNFPGRFSGRQFSNSRSEMNVSTLELGDSALYLCASSGQRNPNTEAFFGQGTRLTVV.

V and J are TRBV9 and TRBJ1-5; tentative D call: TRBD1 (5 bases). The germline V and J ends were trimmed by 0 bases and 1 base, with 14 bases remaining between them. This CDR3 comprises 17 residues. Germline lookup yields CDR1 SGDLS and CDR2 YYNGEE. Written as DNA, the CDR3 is TGTGCCAGCAGCGTAGGGAAGGCAGGGCTCAGCAATCAGCCCCAGCATTTT. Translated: CASSVGKAGLSNQPQHF.

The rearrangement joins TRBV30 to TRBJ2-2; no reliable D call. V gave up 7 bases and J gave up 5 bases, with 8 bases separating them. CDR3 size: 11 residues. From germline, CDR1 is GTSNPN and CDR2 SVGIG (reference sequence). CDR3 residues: CASEWTGELFF. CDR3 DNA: TGTGCCTCTGAGTGGACCGGGGAGCTGTTTTTT.

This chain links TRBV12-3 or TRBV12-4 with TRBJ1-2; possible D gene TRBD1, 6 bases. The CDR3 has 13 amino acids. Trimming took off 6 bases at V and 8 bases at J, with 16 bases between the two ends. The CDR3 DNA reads TGTGCCAGCAGCCGAACAGGGTTCGAGGGCTACACCTTC. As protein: CASSRTGFEGYTF.

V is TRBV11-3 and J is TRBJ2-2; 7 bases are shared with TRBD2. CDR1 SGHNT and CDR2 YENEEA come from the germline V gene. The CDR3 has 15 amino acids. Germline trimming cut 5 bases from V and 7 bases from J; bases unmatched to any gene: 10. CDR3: CASSDSGTTGGELFF. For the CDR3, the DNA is TGTGCCAGCAGCGACTCGGGGACTACAGGCGGGGAGCTGTTTTTT.

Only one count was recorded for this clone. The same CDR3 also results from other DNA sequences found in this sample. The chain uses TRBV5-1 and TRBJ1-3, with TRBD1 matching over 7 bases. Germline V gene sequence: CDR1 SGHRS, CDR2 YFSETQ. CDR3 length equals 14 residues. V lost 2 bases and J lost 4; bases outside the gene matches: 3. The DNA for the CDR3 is TGCGCCAGCAGCTTAGGGACAGCAGGAAACACCATATATTTT. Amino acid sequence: CASSLGTAGNTIYF.

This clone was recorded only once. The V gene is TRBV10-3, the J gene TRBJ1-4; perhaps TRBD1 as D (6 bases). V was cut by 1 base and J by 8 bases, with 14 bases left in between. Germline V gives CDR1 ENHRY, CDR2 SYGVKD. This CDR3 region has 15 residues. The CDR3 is CAISEFPGEREKLFF. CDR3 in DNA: TGTGCCATCAGTGAGTTTCCAGGGGAGAGGGAAAAACTGTTTTTT.

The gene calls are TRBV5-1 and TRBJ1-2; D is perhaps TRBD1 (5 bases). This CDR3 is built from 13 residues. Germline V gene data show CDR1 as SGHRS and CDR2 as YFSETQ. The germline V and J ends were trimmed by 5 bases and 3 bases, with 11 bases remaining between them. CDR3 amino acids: CASRPGGDYGYTF. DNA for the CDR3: TGCGCCAGCAGACCGGGGGGTGACTATGGCTACACCTTC. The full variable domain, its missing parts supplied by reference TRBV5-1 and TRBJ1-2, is KAGVTQTPRYLIKTRGQQVTLSCSPISGHRSVSWYQQTPGQGLQFLFEYFSETQRNKGNFPGRFSGRQFSNSRSEMNVSTLELGDSALYLCASRPGGDYGYTFGSGTRLTVV.

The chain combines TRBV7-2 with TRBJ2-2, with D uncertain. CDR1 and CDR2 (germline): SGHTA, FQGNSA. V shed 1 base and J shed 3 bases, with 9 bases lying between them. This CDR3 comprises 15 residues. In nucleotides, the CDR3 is TGTGCCAGCAGCTTAGATGTTAGAGACACCGGGGAGCTGTTTTTT. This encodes CASSLDVRDTGELFF.

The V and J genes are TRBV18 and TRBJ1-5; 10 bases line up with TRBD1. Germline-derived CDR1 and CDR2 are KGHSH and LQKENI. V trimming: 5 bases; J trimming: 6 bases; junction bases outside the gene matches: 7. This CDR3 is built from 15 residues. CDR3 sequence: CASSSTTGGRQPQHF. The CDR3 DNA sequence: TGTGCCAGCTCATCTACGACAGGGGGCCGTCAGCCCCAGCATTTT.

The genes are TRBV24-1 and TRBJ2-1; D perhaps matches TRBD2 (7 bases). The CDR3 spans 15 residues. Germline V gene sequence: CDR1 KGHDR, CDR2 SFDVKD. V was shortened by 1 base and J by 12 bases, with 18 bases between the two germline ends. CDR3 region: CATSDFGGGVGAQFF. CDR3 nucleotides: TGTGCCACCAGTGATTTCGGGGGAGGGGTGGGGGCGCAGTTCTTC.

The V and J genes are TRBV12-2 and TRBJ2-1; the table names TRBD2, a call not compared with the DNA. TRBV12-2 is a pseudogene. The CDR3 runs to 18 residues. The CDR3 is CASRPRERGGRPMDEQFF. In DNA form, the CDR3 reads TGTGCAAGTCGCCCCAGAGAGCGGGGGGGGCGCCCCATGGATGAGCAGTTCTTC.

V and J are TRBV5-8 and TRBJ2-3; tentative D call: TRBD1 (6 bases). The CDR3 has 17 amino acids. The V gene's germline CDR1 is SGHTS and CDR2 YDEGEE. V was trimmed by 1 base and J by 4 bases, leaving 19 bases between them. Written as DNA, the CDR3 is TGTGCCAGCAGCTTGACAGACAGGTCTCGCGTCCCAGATACGCAGTATTTT. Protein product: CASSLTDRSRVPDTQYF.

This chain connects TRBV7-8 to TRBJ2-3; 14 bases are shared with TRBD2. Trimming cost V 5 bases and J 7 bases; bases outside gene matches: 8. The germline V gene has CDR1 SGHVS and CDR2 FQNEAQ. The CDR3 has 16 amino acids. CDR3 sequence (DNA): TGTGCCAGCAGCCCCGGGACTAGCGGGGGTATGAATACGCAGTATTTT. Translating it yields CASSPGTSGGMNTQYF.